Below are 22 T cell receptor beta chains sequenced from a single sample in a study of cytotoxic CD8 clonotypes in ibrutinib-treated CLL. TCRdb's copy holds only in-frame clones and misses some; the assay was immunoSEQ multiplex PCR. The table lists 90,000 to 100,000 clones, approximately 80% of them singletons. The source material was PBMCs, sampled after 12 months of ibrutinib treatment. These receptors all stem from a human donor with chronic lymphocytic leukemia.

V and J are TRBV5-1 and TRBJ1-1; D unresolved. Germline CDR1 and CDR2: SGHRS and YFSETQ. Trimming removed 6 bases at V and 1 base at J, with 13 bases between. The CDR3 is 14 residues long. The CDR3 here is CASNLLGKNTEAFF. CDR3 DNA sequence: TGCGCCAGCAACCTCCTCGGAAAGAACACTGAAGCTTTCTTT.

V is TRBV5-1 and J is TRBJ2-3; TRBD1 agrees at 10 bases. V shed 7 bases and J 5 bases; nucleotides not matched to a gene: 7. Germline CDR1 is SGHRS and CDR2 is YFSETQ. This CDR3 has 14 amino acids. CDR3 in DNA: TGCGCCAGCGCCACGGGACAGGGGAGAGATACGCAGTATTTT. Amino acid sequence: CASATGQGRDTQYF.

This chain joins TRBV28 and TRBJ1-4; D gene uncertain. Germline-derived CDR1 and CDR2 are MDHEN and SYDVKM. Trimming stripped 4 bases from V and 8 bases from J, with 20 bases between. The CDR3 has 16 residues. The CDR3 region has the DNA TGTGCCAGCAGTTCATCCGAACACGGGCAAGGGGAAAAACTGTTTTTT. Translated, it gives CASSSSEHGQGEKLFF.

This chain joins TRBV27 and TRBJ1-5, with D possibly TRBD1 on 6 matching bases. CDR3 length: 15 amino acids. The V gene lost 2 bases and the J gene lost 3 bases, with 11 bases spanning the gap. Looked up from germline, CDR1 is MNHEY and CDR2 is SMNVEV (reference sequence). DNA of the CDR3: TGTGCCAGCAGTTTAAACACAGGGCTCAATCAGCCCCAGCATTTT. Its protein product is CASSLNTGLNQPQHF.

V usage is TRBV7-3 and J usage is TRBJ1-6; D is perhaps TRBD1 (5 bases). Germline V lookup: CDR1 SGHTA, CDR2 FQGTGA. The CDR3 contains 14 residues. V was shortened by 5 bases and J by 6 bases, with 11 bases between the two germline ends. CDR3 DNA sequence: TGTGCCAGCAGCGTGTCAGGGCCTAATTCACCCCTCCACTTT. It encodes CASSVSGPNSPLHF.

This sequence joins TRBV7-9 and TRBJ1-1; D unclear. CDR1 and CDR2 from the germline V gene are SEHNR and FQNEAQ (reference sequence). The germline V and J ends were trimmed by 1 base and 11 bases, with 11 bases remaining between them. This CDR3 spans 12 amino acids. This CDR3 reads CASSLESRRAFF. The CDR3 DNA reads as TGTGCCAGCAGCTTAGAGAGTCGGAGGGCTTTCTTT.

In its sample, this clone was seen a few times. The chain links TRBV19 to TRBJ1-6; D ambiguous. V gave up 4 bases and J gave up 6 bases, with 7 bases separating them. The CDR3 extends over 13 amino acids. Germline V CDR1 and CDR2: LNHDA, SQIVND (reference sequence). CDR3 DNA: TGTGCCAGTAGTACTCGGATTAATTCACCCCTCCACTTT. Translating gives CASSTRINSPLHF.

J is TRBJ2-7 and V is TRBV4-1, with D unresolved. Deletions cut 4 bases from V and 0 bases from J, with 16 bases between. Germline V gene sequence: CDR1 MGHRA, CDR2 YSYEKL. The CDR3 loop spans 16 amino acids. The DNA for the CDR3 is TGCGCCAGCAGCCCCCAGACTGGGATTAACTCCTACGAGCAGTACTTC. Its translation is CASSPQTGINSYEQYF.

This clone has just one count. This chain uses TRBV2 with TRBJ2-5; tentative D call: TRBD1 (7 bases). Trimming stripped 6 bases from V and 4 bases from J, with 18 bases between. CDR3 size: 15 residues. CDR1 is SNHLY, CDR2 FYNNEI, per germline. For the CDR3, the DNA is TGTGCCAGCAGCAAACAGGGGTCGGAGGGAGAGACCCAGTACTTC. Translation: CASSKQGSEGETQYF.

The rearrangement joins TRBV5-3 to TRBJ2-7, with 11 nucleotides matching TRBD1. TRBV5-3 is noted as an ORF with a role that remains uncertain. After removal of 4 bases from V and 2 bases from J, the junction contained 2 bases not matched to a gene. CDR3 size: 14 residues. Here the CDR3 DNA reads TGTGCCAGAAGCCCGGGACAGGGGGCCTACGAGCAGTACTTC. This sequence encodes CARSPGQGAYEQYF.

This chain uses TRBV18 with TRBJ1-5; TRBD1 matches 9 bases. Germline CDR1 reads KGHSH; CDR2 reads LQKENI. V shed 5 bases, J shed 6 bases, and the junction held 8 bases outside the gene matches. This CDR3 spans 15 amino acids. The CDR3 sequence: CASSITGGSSQPQHF. CDR3 in DNA: TGTGCCAGCTCAATTACAGGGGGCTCGAGTCAGCCCCAGCATTTT. The full variable domain, completed using reference TRBV18 and TRBJ1-5, is NAGVMQNPRHLVRRRGQEARLRCSPMKGHSHVYWYRQLPEEGLKFMVYLQKENIIDESGMPKERFSAEFPKEGPSILRIQQVVRGDSAAYFCASSITGGSSQPQHFGDGTRLSIL.

The J gene is TRBJ2-5, the V gene TRBV7-3, with 7 bases matching TRBD1. The germline CDR1 and CDR2 sequences are SGHTA and FQGTGA. The CDR3 contains 15 residues. Trimming took 2 bases from V and 5 from J; bases not matched to a gene: 8. The CDR3 protein is CASSLPAGGVETQYF. The CDR3 DNA sequence: TGTGCCAGCAGCTTACCCGCAGGGGGAGTGGAGACCCAGTACTTC. The entire variable domain, with the rest obtained from reference TRBV7-3 and TRBJ2-5, is as follows: GAGVSQTPSNKVTEKGKYVELRCDPISGHTALYWYRQSLGQGPEFLIYFQGTGAADDSGLPNDRFFAVRPEGSVSTLKIQRTERGDSAVYLCASSLPAGGVETQYFGPGTRLLVL.

The rearrangement links TRBV5-1 to TRBJ2-1, with 8 positions matching TRBD2. The J segment lost 6 bases and the V segment lost 4 bases, leaving 9 bases of the junction unmatched. This CDR3 region has 15 residues. CDR1 and CDR2 from the germline V gene are SGHRS and YFSETQ. The DNA of the CDR3 is TGCGCCAGCAGCCCGATGGGCGGGGGGATCAATGAGCAGTTCTTC. Its translation: CASSPMGGGINEQFF.

This rearrangement joins TRBV10-3 to TRBJ2-1; D may correspond to TRBD1 or TRBD2 (6 bases each). The CDR3 covers 17 residues. Germline CDR1 reads ENHRY; CDR2 reads SYGVKD. Deletions cut 4 bases from V and 0 bases from J, with 16 bases between. CDR3 loop: CAISGEGGASSYNEQFF. DNA for the CDR3: TGTGCCATCAGTGGCGAGGGGGGCGCATCCTCCTACAATGAGCAGTTCTTC.

The chain is built from TRBV5-1 and TRBJ1-6; D gene uncertain. Between the trimmed V and J ends, which lost 0 bases and 8 bases, there was a span of 9 bases. Germline V lookup: CDR1 SGHRS, CDR2 YFSETQ. The CDR3 is 14 residues long. The CDR3 sequence: CASSLGGLDSPLHF. CDR3 DNA sequence: TGCGCCAGCAGCTTGGGGGGTCTCGATTCACCCCTCCACTTT.

The chain carries TRBV10-1 and TRBJ2-1; tentatively, D is TRBD1 (5 bases). Germline V lookup: CDR1 WNHNN, CDR2 SYGVQD (reference sequence). This CDR3 has 13 residues. V was pared by 0 bases and J by 8 bases, with 8 bases between. Here the CDR3 reads CASSESGRHEQFF. CDR3 nucleotides: TGCGCCAGCAGTGAGTCGGGGCGTCATGAGCAGTTCTTC.

The chain employs TRBV28 and TRBJ2-7; D ambiguous. Germline lookup yields CDR1 MDHEN and CDR2 SYDVKM. The CDR3 sequence is 14 residues long. Trimming stripped 6 bases from V and 0 bases from J, with 12 bases between. The chain's CDR3 is CASRLRASSYEQYF. The CDR3 bases are TGTGCCAGCAGACTTCGTGCCTCCTCCTACGAGCAGTACTTC.

As DNA, the CDR3 is TGTGCCAGCAGCCTCCGACAGGACCTAAACTATGGCTACACCTTC. Its protein product is CASSLRQDLNYGYTF. This chain links TRBV7-8 with TRBJ1-2; D might be TRBD1 (6 bases). Looked up from germline, CDR1 is SGHVS and CDR2 is FQNEAQ. The V and J ends lost 5 bases and 2 bases respectively, with 15 bases between them. The CDR3 is made up of 15 amino acids.

The CDR3 DNA is TGTGCCAGCAGCCCCTCGACAGGGGGAAATGAAAAACTGTTTTTT. It codes for CASSPSTGGNEKLFF. The chain links TRBV7-9 to TRBJ1-4; TRBD1 aligns across 9 bases. CDR1 is SEHNR, CDR2 FQNEAQ, per germline (reference sequence). This CDR3 spans 15 amino acids. V shed 5 bases and J 5 bases; nucleotides not matched to a gene: 6.

V usage is TRBV10-3 and J usage is TRBJ1-6; D gene uncertain. The germline V gene has CDR1 ENHRY and CDR2 SYGVKD. The length of the CDR3 is 14 residues. V lost 7 bases and J 7 bases, leaving 14 bases between the germline ends. The CDR3 DNA reads as TGTGCCATCAAAGAGGCCGGGATAAATTCACCCCTCCACTTT. Encoded protein: CAIKEAGINSPLHF.

The V call is TRBV21-1, the J call TRBJ2-5; TRBD2, as called in the table, went unchecked against the DNA. TRBV21-1 is a documented pseudogene. The CDR3 contains 15 residues. The CDR3: CASTRGANTGETQYF. CDR3 DNA: TGTGCCAGCACCCGGGGGGCTAACACGGGAGAGACCCAGTACTTC.

V is TRBV7-2 and J is TRBJ1-1; a possible D gene is TRBD1 (5 bases). The CDR3 has 13 residues. From germline, CDR1 is SGHTA and CDR2 FQGNSA. The V end lost 2 bases, the J end lost 11 bases, and 15 bases lay between the germline ends. The CDR3 DNA follows: TGTGCCAGCAGCTTACCCCCACAGGCCGGGGCTTTCTTT. This gives the protein CASSLPPQAGAFF.